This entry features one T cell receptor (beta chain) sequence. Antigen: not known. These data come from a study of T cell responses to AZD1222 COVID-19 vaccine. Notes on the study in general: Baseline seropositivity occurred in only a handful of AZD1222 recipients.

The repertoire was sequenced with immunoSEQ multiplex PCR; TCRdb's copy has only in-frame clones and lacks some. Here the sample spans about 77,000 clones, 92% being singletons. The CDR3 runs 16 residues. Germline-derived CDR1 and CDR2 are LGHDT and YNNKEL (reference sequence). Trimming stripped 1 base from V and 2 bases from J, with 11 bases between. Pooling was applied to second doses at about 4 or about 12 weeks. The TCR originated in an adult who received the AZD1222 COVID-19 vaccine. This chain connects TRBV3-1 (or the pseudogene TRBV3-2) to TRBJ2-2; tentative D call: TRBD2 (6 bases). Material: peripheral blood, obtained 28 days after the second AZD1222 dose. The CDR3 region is CASSQGGGVNTGELFF. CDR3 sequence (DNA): TGTGCCAGCAGCCAAGGTGGCGGGGTAAACACCGGGGAGCTGTTTTTT.